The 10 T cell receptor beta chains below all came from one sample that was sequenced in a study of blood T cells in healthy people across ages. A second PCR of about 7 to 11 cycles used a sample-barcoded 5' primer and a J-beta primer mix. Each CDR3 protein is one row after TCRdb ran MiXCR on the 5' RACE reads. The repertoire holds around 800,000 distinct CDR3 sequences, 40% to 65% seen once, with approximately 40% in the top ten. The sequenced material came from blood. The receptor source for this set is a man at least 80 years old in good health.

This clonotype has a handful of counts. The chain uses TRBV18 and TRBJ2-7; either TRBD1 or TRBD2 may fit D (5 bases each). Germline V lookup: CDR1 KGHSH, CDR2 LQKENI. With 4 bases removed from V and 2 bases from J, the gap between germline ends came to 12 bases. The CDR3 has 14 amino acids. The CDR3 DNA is TGTGCCAGCTCACTGGGACGGCAGACCTACGAGCAGTACTTC. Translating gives CASSLGRQTYEQYF.

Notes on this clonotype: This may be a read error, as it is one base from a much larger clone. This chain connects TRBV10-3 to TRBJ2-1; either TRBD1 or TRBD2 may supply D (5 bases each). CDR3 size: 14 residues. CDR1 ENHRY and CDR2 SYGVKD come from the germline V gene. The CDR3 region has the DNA TGTGCCATCAGTGGCCCGGGACCCCCCAATGGGCAGTTCTTC. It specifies CAISGPGPPNGQFF.

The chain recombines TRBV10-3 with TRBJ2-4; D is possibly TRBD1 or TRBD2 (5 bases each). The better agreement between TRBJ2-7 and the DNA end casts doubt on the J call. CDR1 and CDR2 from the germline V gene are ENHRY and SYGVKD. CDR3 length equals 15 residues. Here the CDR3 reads CAISGRGDLGYEQYF. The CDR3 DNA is TGTGCCATCAGTGGTCGTGGGGACCTCGGGTACGAGCAGTACTTC.

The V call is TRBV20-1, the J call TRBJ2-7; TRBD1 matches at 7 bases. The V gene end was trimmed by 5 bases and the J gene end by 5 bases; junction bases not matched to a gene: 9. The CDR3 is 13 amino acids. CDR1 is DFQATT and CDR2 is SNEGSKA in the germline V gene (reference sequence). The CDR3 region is CSAVRTGRDEQYF. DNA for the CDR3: TGCAGTGCTGTCCGGACAGGTCGGGACGAGCAGTACTTC.

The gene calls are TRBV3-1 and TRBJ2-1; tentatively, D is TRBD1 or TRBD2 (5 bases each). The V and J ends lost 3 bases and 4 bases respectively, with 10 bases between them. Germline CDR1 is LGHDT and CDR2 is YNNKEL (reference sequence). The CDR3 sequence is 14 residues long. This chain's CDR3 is CASSQGTYYNEQFF. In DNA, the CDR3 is TGTGCCAGCAGCCAGGGGACCTATTACAATGAGCAGTTCTTC.

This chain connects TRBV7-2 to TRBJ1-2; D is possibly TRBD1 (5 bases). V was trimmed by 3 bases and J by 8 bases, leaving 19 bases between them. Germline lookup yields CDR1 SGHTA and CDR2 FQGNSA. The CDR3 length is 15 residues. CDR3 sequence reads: CASSFPAGILEGYTF. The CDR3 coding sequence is TGTGCCAGCAGCTTCCCTGCAGGGATTTTGGAGGGCTACACCTTC.

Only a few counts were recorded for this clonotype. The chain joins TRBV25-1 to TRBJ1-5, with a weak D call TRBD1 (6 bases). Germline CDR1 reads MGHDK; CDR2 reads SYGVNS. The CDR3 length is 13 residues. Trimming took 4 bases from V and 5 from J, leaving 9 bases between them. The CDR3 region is CASSAQGYQPQHF. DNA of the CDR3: TGTGCCAGCAGTGCACAGGGTTATCAGCCCCAGCATTTT.

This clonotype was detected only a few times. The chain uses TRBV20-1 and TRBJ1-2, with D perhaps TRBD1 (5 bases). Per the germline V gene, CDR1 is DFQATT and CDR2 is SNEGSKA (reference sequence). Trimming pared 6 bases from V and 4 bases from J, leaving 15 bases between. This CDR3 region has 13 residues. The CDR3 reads CSADRGGTYGYTF. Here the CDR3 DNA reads TGCAGTGCCGATAGGGGAGGGACCTATGGCTACACCTTC.

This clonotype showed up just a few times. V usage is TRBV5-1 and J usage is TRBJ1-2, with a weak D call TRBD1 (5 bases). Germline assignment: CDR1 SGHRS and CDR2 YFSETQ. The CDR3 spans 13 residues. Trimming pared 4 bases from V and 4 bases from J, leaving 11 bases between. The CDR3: CASSDGTLYGYTF. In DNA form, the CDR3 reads TGCGCCAGCAGCGACGGGACTCTCTATGGCTACACCTTC. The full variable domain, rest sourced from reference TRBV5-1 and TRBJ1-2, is KAGVTQTPRYLIKTRGQQVTLSCSPISGHRSVSWYQQTPGQGLQFLFEYFSETQRNKGNFPGRFSGRQFSNSRSEMNVSTLELGDSALYLCASSDGTLYGYTFGSGTRLTVV.

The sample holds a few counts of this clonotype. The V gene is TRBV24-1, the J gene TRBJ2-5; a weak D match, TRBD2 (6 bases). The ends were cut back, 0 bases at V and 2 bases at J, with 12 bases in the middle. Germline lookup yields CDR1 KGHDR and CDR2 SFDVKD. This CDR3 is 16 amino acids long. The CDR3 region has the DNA TGTGCCACCAGTGATTTGGGGGCTGGGAGGCAAGAGACCCAGTACTTC. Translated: CATSDLGAGRQETQYF.